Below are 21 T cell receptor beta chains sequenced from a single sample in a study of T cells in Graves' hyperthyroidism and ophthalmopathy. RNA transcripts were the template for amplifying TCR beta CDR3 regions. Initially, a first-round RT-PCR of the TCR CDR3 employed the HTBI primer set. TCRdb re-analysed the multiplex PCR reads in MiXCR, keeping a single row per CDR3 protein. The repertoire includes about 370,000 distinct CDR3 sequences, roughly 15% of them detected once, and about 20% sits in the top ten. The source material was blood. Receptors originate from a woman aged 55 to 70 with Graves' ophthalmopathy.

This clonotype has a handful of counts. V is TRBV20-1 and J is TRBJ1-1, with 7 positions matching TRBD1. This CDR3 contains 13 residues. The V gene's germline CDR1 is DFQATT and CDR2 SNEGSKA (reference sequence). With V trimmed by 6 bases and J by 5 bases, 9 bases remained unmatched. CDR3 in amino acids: CSAQTGMGTEAFF. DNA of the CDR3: TGCAGTGCCCAGACAGGGATGGGGACTGAAGCTTTCTTT.

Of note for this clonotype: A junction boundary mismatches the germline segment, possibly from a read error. CDR3 sequence (DNA): TGCAGTGCGAGAGGGACTAGCGGCCTCTCCTACGAGCAGTACTTC. Encoded protein: CSARGTSGLSYEQYF. This chain links TRBV20-1 with TRBJ2-7, with 11 bases aligning to TRBD2. CDR3 length: 15 amino acids. CDR1 is DFQATT and CDR2 is SNEGSKA in the germline V gene (reference sequence).

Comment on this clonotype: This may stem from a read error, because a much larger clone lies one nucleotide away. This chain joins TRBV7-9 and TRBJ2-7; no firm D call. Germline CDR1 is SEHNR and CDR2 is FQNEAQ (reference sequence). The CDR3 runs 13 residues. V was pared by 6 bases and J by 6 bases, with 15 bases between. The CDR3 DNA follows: TGTGCCAGCAGGCCCACGGCGGTGGGCGAGCAGTACTTC. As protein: CASRPTAVGEQYF.

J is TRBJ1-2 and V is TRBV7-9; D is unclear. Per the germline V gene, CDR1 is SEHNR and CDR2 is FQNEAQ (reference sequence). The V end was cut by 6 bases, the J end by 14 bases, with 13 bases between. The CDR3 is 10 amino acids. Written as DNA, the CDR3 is TGTGCCAGCAGTCGGACTGAGTTTACCTTC. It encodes CASSRTEFTF.

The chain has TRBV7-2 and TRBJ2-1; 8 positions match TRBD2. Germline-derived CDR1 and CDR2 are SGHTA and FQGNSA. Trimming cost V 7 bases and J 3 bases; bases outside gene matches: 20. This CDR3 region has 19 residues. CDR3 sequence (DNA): TGTGCCAGCAACCCGGGGGAAGCGGGAGAGCGATCCTACTACAATGAGCAGTTCTTC. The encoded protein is CASNPGEAGERSYYNEQFF.

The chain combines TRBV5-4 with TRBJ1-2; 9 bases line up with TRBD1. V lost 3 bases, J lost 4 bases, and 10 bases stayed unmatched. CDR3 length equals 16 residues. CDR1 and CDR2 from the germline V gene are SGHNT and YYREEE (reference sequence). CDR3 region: CASSSGGQGISYGYTF. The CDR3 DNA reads TGTGCCAGCAGCTCGGGGGGACAGGGAATATCCTATGGCTACACCTTC. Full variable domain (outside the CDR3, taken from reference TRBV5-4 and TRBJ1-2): ETGVTQSPTHLIKTRGQQVTLRCSSQSGHNTVSWYQQALGQGPQFIFQYYREEENGRGNFPPRFSGLQFPNYSSELNVNALELDDSALYLCASSSGGQGISYGYTFGSGTRLTVV.

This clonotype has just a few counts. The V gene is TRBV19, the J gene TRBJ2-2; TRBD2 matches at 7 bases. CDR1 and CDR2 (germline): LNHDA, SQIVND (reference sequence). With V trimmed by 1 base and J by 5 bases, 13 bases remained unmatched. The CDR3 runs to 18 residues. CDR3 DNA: TGTGCCAGTAGTATAGTAGCTAGCGGAGACCGTTGGACCGGGGAGCTGTTTTTT. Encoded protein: CASSIVASGDRWTGELFF.

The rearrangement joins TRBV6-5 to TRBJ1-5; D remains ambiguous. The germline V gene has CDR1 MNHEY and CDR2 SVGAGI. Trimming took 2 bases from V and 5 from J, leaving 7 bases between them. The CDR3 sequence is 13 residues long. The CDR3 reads CASSYNTYQPQHF. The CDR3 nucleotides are TGTGCCAGCAGTTACAACACCTATCAGCCCCAGCATTTT.

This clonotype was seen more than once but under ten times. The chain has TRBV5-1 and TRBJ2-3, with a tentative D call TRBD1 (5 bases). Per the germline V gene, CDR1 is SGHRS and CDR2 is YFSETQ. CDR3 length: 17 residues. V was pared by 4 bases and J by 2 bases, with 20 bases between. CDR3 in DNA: TGCGCCAGCAGCCAGGCCCAGGGCCGCAGATACACAGATACGCAGTATTTT. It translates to CASSQAQGRRYTDTQYF.

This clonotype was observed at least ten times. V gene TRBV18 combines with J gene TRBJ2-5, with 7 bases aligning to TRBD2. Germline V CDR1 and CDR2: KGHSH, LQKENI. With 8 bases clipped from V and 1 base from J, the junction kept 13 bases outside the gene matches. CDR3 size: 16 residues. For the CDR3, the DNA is TGTGCCAGCACGGCCTTTCGGGAGGTCATCCAAGAGACCCAGTACTTC. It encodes CASTAFREVIQETQYF. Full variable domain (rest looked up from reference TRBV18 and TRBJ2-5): NAGVMQNPRHLVRRRGQEARLRCSPMKGHSHVYWYRQLPEEGLKFMVYLQKENIIDESGMPKERFSAEFPKEGPSILRIQQVVRGDSAAYFCASTAFREVIQETQYFGPGTRLLVL.

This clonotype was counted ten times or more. The CDR3 DNA sequence: TGTGCCTGGAGTGTTCCATCACAGGGATTGGCAGATACGCAGTATTTT. Translating gives CAWSVPSQGLADTQYF. The J gene is TRBJ2-3, the V gene TRBV30; D is perhaps TRBD1 (6 bases). This CDR3 has 16 residues. CDR1 is GTSNPN and CDR2 is SVGIG in the germline V gene (reference sequence). V shed 0 bases and J shed 4 bases, with 17 bases lying between them.

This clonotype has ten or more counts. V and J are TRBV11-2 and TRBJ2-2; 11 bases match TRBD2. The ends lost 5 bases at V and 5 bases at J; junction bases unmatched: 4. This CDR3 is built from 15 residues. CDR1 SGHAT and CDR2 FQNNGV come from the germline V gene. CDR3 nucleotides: TGTGCCAGCAGCCGGACTAGCGGGCCTACCGGGGAGCTGTTTTTT. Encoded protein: CASSRTSGPTGELFF.

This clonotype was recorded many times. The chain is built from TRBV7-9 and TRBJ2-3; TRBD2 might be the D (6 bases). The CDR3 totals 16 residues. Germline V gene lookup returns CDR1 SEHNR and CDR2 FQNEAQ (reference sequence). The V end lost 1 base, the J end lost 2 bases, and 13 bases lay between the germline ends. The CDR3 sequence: CASSLGLGGATDTQYF. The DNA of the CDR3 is TGTGCCAGCAGCTTAGGATTGGGGGGTGCCACAGATACGCAGTATTTT.

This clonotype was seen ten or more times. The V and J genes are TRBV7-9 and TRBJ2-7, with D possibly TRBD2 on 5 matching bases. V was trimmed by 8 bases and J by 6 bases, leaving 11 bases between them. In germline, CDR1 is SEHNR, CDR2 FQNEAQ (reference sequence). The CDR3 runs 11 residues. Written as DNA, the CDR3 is TGTGCCAGCTTTCGGGGTTCCGAGCAGTACTTC. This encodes CASFRGSEQYF.

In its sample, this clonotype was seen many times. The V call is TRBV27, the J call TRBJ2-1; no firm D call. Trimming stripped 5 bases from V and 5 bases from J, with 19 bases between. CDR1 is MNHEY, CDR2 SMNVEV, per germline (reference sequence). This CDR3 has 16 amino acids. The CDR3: CASSVRRGKYDNEQFF. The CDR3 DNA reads TGTGCCAGCAGTGTAAGACGAGGAAAATACGACAATGAGCAGTTCTTC.

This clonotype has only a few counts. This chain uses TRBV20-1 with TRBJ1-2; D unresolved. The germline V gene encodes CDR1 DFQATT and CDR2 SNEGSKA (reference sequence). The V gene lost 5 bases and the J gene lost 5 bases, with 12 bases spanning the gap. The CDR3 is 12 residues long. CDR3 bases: TGCAGTGCTGTCGCGGTCGAATATGGCTACACCTTC. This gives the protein CSAVAVEYGYTF.

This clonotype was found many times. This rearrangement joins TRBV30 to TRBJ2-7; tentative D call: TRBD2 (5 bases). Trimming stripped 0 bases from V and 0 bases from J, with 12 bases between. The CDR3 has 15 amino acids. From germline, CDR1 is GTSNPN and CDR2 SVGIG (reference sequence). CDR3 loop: CAWSVYGNPSYEQYF. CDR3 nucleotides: TGTGCCTGGAGTGTATACGGGAACCCCTCCTACGAGCAGTACTTC.

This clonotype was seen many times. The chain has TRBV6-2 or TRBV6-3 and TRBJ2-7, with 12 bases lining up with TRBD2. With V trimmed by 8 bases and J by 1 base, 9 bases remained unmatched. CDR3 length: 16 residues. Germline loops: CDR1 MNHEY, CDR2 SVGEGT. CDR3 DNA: TGTGCCAGCGCACTACGCGGACTAGCGGGATCCTACGAGCAGTACTTC. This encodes CASALRGLAGSYEQYF.

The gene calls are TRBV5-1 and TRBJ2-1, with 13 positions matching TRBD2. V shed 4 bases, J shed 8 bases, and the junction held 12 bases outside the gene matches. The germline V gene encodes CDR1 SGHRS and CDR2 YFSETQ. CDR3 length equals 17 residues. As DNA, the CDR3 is TGCGCCAGCAGCCAGACACAACTAGCGGGAGGGCCGGATGAGCAGTTCTTC. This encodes CASSQTQLAGGPDEQFF.

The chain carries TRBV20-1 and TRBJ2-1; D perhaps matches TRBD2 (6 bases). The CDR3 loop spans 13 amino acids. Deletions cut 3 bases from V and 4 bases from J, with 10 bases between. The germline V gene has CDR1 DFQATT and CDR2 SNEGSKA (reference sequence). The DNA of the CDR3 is TGCAGTGCTAGCGGGAGTGGGTACAATGAGCAGTTCTTC. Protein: CSASGSGYNEQFF.

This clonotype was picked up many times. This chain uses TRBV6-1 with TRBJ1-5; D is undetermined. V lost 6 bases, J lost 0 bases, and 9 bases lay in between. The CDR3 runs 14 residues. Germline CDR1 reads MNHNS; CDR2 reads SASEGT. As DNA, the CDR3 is TGTGCCAGCAGAGCCGAGTATAGCAATCAGCCCCAGCATTTT. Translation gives CASRAEYSNQPQHF.